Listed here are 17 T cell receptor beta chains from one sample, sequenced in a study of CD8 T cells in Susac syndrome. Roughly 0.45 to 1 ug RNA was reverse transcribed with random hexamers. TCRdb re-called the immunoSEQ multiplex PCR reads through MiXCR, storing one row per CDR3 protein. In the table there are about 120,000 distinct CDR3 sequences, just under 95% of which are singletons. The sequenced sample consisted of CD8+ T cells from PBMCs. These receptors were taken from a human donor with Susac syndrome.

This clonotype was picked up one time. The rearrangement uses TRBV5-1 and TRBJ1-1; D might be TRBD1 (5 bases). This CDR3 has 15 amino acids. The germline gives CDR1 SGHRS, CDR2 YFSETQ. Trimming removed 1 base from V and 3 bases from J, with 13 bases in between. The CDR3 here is CASSLSGRDDTEAFF. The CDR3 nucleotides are TGCGCCAGCAGCTTGAGCGGCAGGGATGACACTGAAGCTTTCTTT.

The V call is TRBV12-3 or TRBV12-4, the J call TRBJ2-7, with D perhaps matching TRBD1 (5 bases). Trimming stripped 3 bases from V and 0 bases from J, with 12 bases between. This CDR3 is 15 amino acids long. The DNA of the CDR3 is TGTGCCAGCAGTTTCGACAGTGCTAGCTCCTACGAGCAGTACTTC. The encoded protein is CASSFDSASSYEQYF.

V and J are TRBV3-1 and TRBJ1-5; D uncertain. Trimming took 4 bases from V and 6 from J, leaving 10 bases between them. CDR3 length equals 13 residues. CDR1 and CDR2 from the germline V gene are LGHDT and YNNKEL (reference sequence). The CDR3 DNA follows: TGTGCCAGCAGCCTTACTCCAAGTCAGCCCCAGCATTTT. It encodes CASSLTPSQPQHF.

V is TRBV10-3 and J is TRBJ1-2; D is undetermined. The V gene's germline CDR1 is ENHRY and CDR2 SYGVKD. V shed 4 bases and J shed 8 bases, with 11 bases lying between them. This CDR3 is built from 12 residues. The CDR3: CAISADFGGYTF. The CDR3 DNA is TGTGCCATCAGTGCAGACTTTGGAGGCTACACCTTC.

This CDR3 is CASSFPGQKTGELFF. CDR3 coding DNA: TGTGCCAGCAGCTTTCCGGGACAGAAAACCGGGGAGCTGTTTTTT. V gene TRBV7-8 combines with J gene TRBJ2-2, with TRBD1 identical over 7 bases. This CDR3 spans 15 amino acids. The V segment lost 3 bases and the J segment 5 bases; nucleotides outside the gene matches: 6. Germline CDR1 and CDR2: SGHVS and FQNEAQ.

CDR3 sequence reads: CASSQAAGEETQYF. The CDR3 DNA follows: TGTGCCAGCAGCCAAGCGGCCGGGGAAGAGACCCAGTACTTC. V is TRBV7-8 and J is TRBJ2-5; tentatively, D is TRBD2 (5 bases). The CDR3 covers 14 residues. The germline CDR1 and CDR2 sequences are SGHVS and FQNEAQ. V was clipped by 5 bases and J by 3 bases, with 13 bases between them.

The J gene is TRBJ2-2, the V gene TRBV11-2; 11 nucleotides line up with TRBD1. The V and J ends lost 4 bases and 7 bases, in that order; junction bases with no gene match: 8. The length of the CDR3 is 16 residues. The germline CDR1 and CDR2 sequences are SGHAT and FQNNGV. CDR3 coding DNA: TGTGCCAGCAGCTCTGCCTGGACAGGGGGCGTCGGGGAGCTGTTTTTT. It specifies CASSSAWTGGVGELFF.

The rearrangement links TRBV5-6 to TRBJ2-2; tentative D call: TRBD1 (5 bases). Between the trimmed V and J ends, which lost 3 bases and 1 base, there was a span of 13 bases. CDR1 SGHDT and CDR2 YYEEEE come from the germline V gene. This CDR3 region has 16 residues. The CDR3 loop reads CASSSAIRGNTGELFF. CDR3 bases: TGTGCCAGCAGCTCAGCTATTAGGGGGAACACCGGGGAGCTGTTTTTT.

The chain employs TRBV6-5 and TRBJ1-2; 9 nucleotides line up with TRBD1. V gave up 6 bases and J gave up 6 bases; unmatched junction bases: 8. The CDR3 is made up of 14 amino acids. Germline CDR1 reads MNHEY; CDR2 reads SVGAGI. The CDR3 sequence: CASRITGGGDGYTF. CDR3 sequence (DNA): TGTGCCAGCAGGATAACAGGGGGCGGGGATGGCTACACCTTC.

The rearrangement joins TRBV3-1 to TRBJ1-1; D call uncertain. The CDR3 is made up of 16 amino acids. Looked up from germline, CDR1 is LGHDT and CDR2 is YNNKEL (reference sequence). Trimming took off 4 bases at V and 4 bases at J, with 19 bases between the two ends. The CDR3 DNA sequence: TGTGCCAGCAGCCCTCCTATGTGGCTTACCACCACTGAAGCTTTCTTT. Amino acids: CASSPPMWLTTTEAFF.

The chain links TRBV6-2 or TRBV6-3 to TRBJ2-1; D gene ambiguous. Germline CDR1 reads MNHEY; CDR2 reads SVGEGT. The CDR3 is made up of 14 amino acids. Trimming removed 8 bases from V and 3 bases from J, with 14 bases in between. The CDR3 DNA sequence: TGTGCCAGCCGGGTTAAGGGCCGCTACAATGAGCAGTTCTTC. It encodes CASRVKGRYNEQFF.

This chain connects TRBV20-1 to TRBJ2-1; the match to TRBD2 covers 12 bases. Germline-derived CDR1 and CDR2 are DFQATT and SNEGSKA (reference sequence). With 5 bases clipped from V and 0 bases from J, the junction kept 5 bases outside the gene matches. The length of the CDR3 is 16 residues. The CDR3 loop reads CSARTSGESSYNEQFF. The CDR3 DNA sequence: TGCAGTGCTCGGACTAGCGGGGAGAGCTCCTACAATGAGCAGTTCTTC.

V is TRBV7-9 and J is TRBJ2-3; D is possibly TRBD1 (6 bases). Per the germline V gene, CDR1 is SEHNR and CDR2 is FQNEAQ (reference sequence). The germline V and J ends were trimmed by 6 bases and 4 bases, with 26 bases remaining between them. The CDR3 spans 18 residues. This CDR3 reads CASRSTPLGRGRPDTQYF. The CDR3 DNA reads TGTGCCAGCAGGTCCACTCCCTTGGGCAGGGGACGCCCAGATACGCAGTATTTT.

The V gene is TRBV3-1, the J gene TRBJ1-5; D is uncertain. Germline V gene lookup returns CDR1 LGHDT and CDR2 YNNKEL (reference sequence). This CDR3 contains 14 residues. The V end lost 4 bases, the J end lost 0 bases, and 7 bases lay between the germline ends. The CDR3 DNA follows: TGTGCCAGCAGCCCTGACATTAGCAATCAGCCCCAGCATTTT. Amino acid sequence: CASSPDISNQPQHF.

CDR3 nucleotides: TGCGCCAGCAGCCTATCCCGGGCTACTAATGAGCAGTTCTTC. Its protein product is CASSLSRATNEQFF. The J gene is TRBJ2-1, the V gene TRBV4-1, with D uncertain. Germline CDR1 and CDR2: MGHRA and YSYEKL. Deletions cut 4 bases from V and 7 bases from J, with 14 bases between. CDR3 length: 14 residues.

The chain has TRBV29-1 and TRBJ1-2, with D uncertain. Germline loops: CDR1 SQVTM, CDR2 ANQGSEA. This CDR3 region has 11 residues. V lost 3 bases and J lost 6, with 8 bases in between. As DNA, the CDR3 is TGCAGCGTTGAGACTTTTGATGGCTACACCTTC. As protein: CSVETFDGYTF.

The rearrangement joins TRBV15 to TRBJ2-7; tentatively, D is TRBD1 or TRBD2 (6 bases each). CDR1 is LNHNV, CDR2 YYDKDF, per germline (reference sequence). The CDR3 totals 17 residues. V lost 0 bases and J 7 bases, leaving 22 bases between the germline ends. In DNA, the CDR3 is TGTGCCACCAGCAGAGAGGGGGCAGGGAGGATCTCGGTAGAGCAGTACTTC. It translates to CATSREGAGRISVEQYF.